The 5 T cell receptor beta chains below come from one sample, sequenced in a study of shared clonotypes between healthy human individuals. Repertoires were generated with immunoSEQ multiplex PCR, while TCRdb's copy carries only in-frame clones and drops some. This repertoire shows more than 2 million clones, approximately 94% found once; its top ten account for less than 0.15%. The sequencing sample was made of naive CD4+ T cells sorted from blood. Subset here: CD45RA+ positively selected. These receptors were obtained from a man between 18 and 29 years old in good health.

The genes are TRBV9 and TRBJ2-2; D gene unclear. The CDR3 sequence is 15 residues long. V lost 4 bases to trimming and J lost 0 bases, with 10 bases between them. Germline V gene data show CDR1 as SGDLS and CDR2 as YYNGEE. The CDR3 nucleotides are TGTGCCAGCAGCCCCGGTCAGGCGAACACCGGGGAGCTGTTTTTT. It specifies CASSPGQANTGELFF.

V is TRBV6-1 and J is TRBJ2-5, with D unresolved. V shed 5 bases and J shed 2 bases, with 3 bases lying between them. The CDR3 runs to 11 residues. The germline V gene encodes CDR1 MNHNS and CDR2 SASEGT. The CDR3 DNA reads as TGTGCCAGCAGTCCTCAAGAGACCCAGTACTTC. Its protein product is CASSPQETQYF.

CDR3 residues: CASSPPLAEGGNYGYTF. CDR3 nucleotides: TGTGCCAGCTCACCACCGTTAGCTGAAGGGGGCAACTATGGCTACACCTTC. The V gene is TRBV18, the J gene TRBJ1-2; TRBD1 matches 7 bases. The CDR3 extends over 17 amino acids. V lost 0 bases and J lost 2; bases outside the gene matches: 9. Germline V gene sequence: CDR1 KGHSH, CDR2 LQKENI.

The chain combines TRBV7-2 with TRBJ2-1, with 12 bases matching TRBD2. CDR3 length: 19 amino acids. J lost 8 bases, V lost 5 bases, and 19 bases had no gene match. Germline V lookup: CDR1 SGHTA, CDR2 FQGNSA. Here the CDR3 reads CASSPKGLETSGSIDEQFF. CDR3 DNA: TGTGCCAGCAGCCCAAAGGGTTTGGAGACTAGCGGGAGTATCGATGAGCAGTTCTTC.

Here the CDR3 reads CASSYRGVWDYGYTF. The CDR3 DNA reads as TGTGCCAGCTCCTACAGGGGAGTGTGGGACTATGGCTACACCTTC. V is TRBV2 and J is TRBJ1-2; 7 nucleotides align to TRBD1. Germline V gives CDR1 SNHLY, CDR2 FYNNEI. V gave up 8 bases and J gave up 3 bases; unmatched junction bases: 12. The CDR3 loop spans 15 amino acids.